This TCR beta chain was retrieved from a study of regulatory and conventional T cells in RAG deficiency. Germline CDR1 is SGHVS and CDR2 is FNYEAQ. The CDR3 is 15 residues long. Trimming cost V 5 bases and J 5 bases, with 16 bases left between them. The sorted conventional CD4+ T cells were CD25-low and CD127-high, with genomic DNA sequenced. Note on this clone: Its target is unknown.

Assay used: immunoSEQ multiplex PCR; TCRdb lists only in-frame clones, some missing. This repertoire shows more than 35,000 clones, around 90% found once; its top ten account for 0.4% to 0.55%. Findings of the study overall: Omenn patients showed >75% Treg-Tconv overlap and shorter CDR3 lengths.

These data were likewise used in another study, on regulatory T cells. In that study: Amplification used 52 TRBV primers and 13 TRBJ primers. In patients, unique TRB V-J pairs were restricted and V/J usage skewed, especially in Tregs.

This TCR derives from a human donor in good health. Sequencing was performed on CD4+ effector T cells sorted from blood. V is TRBV7-6 and J is TRBJ1-3; D unclear. The CDR3 DNA is TGTGCCAGCAGCCCCACGTCGGGTAGTAGAAACACCATATATTTT. Protein: CASSPTSGSRNTIYF.